The 22 T cell receptor beta chains in this list originate from one sample, sequenced in a study of blood T cells in healthy people across ages (dated by TCRdb to between 2015 and 2016). The library relied on 5' RACE. The run used an Illumina HiSeq 2500. The second PCR ran for about 7 to 11 cycles and used a J-beta primer mix along with a sample-barcoded 5' primer. In-frame beta chains were kept once TCRdb had trimmed the public reads at Q25 with fastp and called clones with MiXCR. One record per CDR3 amino acid sequence lists the most common genes and DNA. A total of over a million distinct CDR3 sequences appear in this sample, roughly 45% of them only once. The ten largest clones take up around 8% of the sample. The source material was blood. Receptors originate from a woman aged 18-35 years in good health.

The CDR3 reads CAHAGGKAYNEQFF. CDR3 DNA: TGTGCCCACGCGGGGGGAAAAGCATACAATGAGCAGTTCTTC. This rearrangement joins TRBV30 to TRBJ2-1, with 8 bases aligning to TRBD2. This CDR3 comprises 14 residues. V shed 8 bases and J 4 bases; nucleotides not matched to a gene: 10. The V gene's germline CDR1 is GTSNPN and CDR2 SVGIG (reference sequence).

To note about this clonotype: One junction end disagrees with the germline gene, perhaps due to a read error. This rearrangement joins TRBV12-3 or TRBV12-4 to TRBJ2-7; TRBD1 is a possible D gene (5 bases). The CDR3 is made up of 14 amino acids. CDR3 in amino acids: CASRLDSSSYEQYF. The CDR3, as DNA: TGTGCCAGCAGATTAGACAGTTCCTCCTACGAGCAGTACTTC.

There are a few counts of this clonotype. The chain couples TRBV20-1 to TRBJ1-4, with D tentatively TRBD1 (6 bases). Trimming shortened V by 0 bases and J by 7 bases, and 15 bases separated the two germline ends. From germline, CDR1 is DFQATT and CDR2 SNEGSKA (reference sequence). The CDR3 runs to 15 residues. CDR3 coding DNA: TGCAGTGCTAGAGAGGCGGGGGGCATAGGTGAAAAACTGTTTTTT. Its protein is CSAREAGGIGEKLFF.

The chain joins TRBV7-8 to TRBJ2-3; 10 bases line up with TRBD2. J was trimmed by 0 bases and V by 2 bases; bases with no gene match: 14. This CDR3 contains 20 residues. The germline CDR1 and CDR2 sequences are SGHVS and FQNEAQ. The CDR3 DNA sequence: TGTGCCAGCAGCTTAAAGGGTCGCCTAGCGGGAGCCCCTAGCACAGATACGCAGTATTTT. Translation: CASSLKGRLAGAPSTDTQYF.

The sample holds a few counts of this clonotype. The chain uses TRBV5-1 and TRBJ2-3; 12 nucleotides match TRBD2. The CDR3 covers 18 residues. The germline V gene encodes CDR1 SGHRS and CDR2 YFSETQ. V dropped 4 bases and J dropped 0; count of bases not matched to a gene: 9. Written as DNA, the CDR3 is TGCGCCAGCAGCGAAACTAGCGGGGGGCCAATTAGCACAGATACGCAGTATTTT. Amino acids: CASSETSGGPISTDTQYF.

The chain recombines TRBV3-1 with TRBJ2-1; 8 positions match TRBD2. The CDR3 loop spans 15 amino acids. Losses at the gene ends were 3 bases for V and 9 bases for J; bases not matched to a gene: 10. Looked up from germline, CDR1 is LGHDT and CDR2 is YNNKEL (reference sequence). This chain's CDR3 is CASSQGTRVEFEQFF. The CDR3 nucleotides are TGTGCCAGCAGCCAGGGGACTAGGGTGGAGTTTGAGCAGTTCTTC.

This clonotype has a count of ten or more. The chain joins TRBV20-1 to TRBJ2-3; D is possibly TRBD2 (5 bases). Trimming took 1 base from V and 3 from J, leaving 14 bases between them. CDR1 DFQATT and CDR2 SNEGSKA come from the germline V gene (reference sequence). This CDR3 has 15 residues. The CDR3 DNA sequence: TGCAGTGCTAGAGCGGACGGGAAGCATACAGATACGCAGTATTTT. Residues: CSARADGKHTDTQYF.

A remark on this clonotype: This clone may be a read error of a much larger clone one base away. This chain connects TRBV12-3 or TRBV12-4 to TRBJ1-5; D may be TRBD1 (6 bases). With 5 bases removed from V and 3 bases from J, the gap between germline ends came to 8 bases. This CDR3 is 13 amino acids long. In nucleotides, the CDR3 is TGTGCCAGCAGTCACAGGGACAATCAGCCCCAGCATTTT. Translation gives CASSHRDNQPQHF.

The rearrangement links TRBV4-2 to TRBJ2-1, with D unresolved. Trimming cost V 0 bases and J 10 bases, with 7 bases left between them. The CDR3 sequence is 12 residues long. Per germline, CDR1 LGHNA and CDR2 YNFKEQ. This CDR3 reads CASSQDRLEQFF. In nucleotides, the CDR3 is TGTGCCAGCAGCCAAGATCGATTGGAGCAGTTCTTC.

CDR3 sequence: CASSQTTGGQPQHF. The CDR3 DNA sequence: TGTGCCAGCAGTCAAACGACAGGGGGGCAGCCCCAGCATTTT. The chain links TRBV12-3 or TRBV12-4 to TRBJ1-5, with 9 bases aligning to TRBD1. The CDR3 length is 14 residues. V shed 5 bases and J 7 bases; nucleotides not matched to a gene: 6.

The chain is built from TRBV28 and TRBJ1-2; D is perhaps TRBD1 (6 bases). In germline, CDR1 is MDHEN, CDR2 SYDVKM. The length of the CDR3 is 17 residues. The germline V and J ends were trimmed by 7 bases and 6 bases, with 27 bases remaining between them. CDR3 DNA sequence: TGTGCCAGCACCCAAGGTTGGACAGTGCCCATTTTTCATGGCTACACCTTC. Protein: CASTQGWTVPIFHGYTF.

This chain uses TRBV9 with TRBJ2-3; TRBD2 matches at 8 bases. V lost 4 bases, J lost 0 bases, and 4 bases stayed unmatched. Germline-derived CDR1 and CDR2 are SGDLS and YYNGEE. CDR3 length equals 15 residues. This CDR3 is CASSISGVSTDTQYF. The CDR3 region has the DNA TGTGCCAGCAGCATTAGCGGGGTAAGCACAGATACGCAGTATTTT.

The chain employs TRBV5-6 and TRBJ2-3; D may be TRBD1 (5 bases). Trimming pared 4 bases from V and 2 bases from J, leaving 14 bases between. The CDR3 length is 15 residues. CDR1 SGHDT and CDR2 YYEEEE come from the germline V gene. This CDR3 reads CASSARTRPTDTQYF. DNA for the CDR3: TGTGCCAGCAGCGCCCGGACAAGGCCCACAGATACGCAGTATTTT. The variable domain in full, completed from reference TRBV5-6 and TRBJ2-3, reads DAGVTQSPTHLIKTRGQQVTLRCSPKSGHDTVSWYQQALGQGPQFIFQYYEEEERQRGNFPDRFSGHQFPNYSSELNVNALLLGDSALYLCASSARTRPTDTQYFGPGTRLTVL.

This clonotype was detected a few times. The chain joins TRBV13 to TRBJ2-7; TRBD1 or TRBD2 may be the D gene (7 bases each). This CDR3 is built from 14 residues. V lost 3 bases to trimming and J lost 5 bases, with 14 bases between them. The germline CDR1 and CDR2 sequences are PRHDT and FYEKMQ (reference sequence). In nucleotides, the CDR3 is TGTGCCAGCAGCTTTGACCAGGGGGGGAACGAGCAGTACTTC. Its translation is CASSFDQGGNEQYF. The whole variable domain, filled in from reference TRBV13 and TRBJ2-7, reads AAGVIQSPRHLIKEKRETATLKCYPIPRHDTVYWYQQGPGQDPQFLISFYEKMQSDKGSIPDRFSAQQFSDYHSELNMSSLELGDSALYFCASSFDQGGNEQYFGPGTRLTVT.

This clonotype was seen more than once but under ten times. The rearrangement joins TRBV20-1 to TRBJ2-1; TRBD2 matches at 8 bases. V gave up 3 bases and J gave up 7 bases; unmatched junction bases: 14. Germline CDR1 reads DFQATT; CDR2 reads SNEGSKA (reference sequence). This CDR3 region has 16 residues. The CDR3: CSASNAGGRGDNEQFF. The CDR3 nucleotides are TGCAGTGCTAGCAACGCGGGAGGTAGGGGTGATAATGAGCAGTTCTTC.

This clonotype turned up a few times. This chain links TRBV6-1 with TRBJ2-3; the match to TRBD2 covers 10 bases. The CDR3 is 16 amino acids. Trimming at V came to 0 bases and at J to 6 bases, leaving 6 bases not matched to a gene. CDR1 and CDR2 (germline): MNHNS, SASEGT. The DNA of the CDR3 is TGTGCCAGCAGTGAAGCGTTAGCGGGAGGATGGGATACGCAGTATTTT. The encoded protein is CASSEALAGGWDTQYF.

Only a few counts were recorded for this clonotype. CDR3 sequence reads: CSARDVTGDYGYTF. The CDR3 DNA follows: TGCAGTGCTAGAGATGTAACAGGGGACTATGGCTACACCTTC. This chain links TRBV20-1 with TRBJ1-2, with 7 bases fitting TRBD1. V was pared by 0 bases and J by 3 bases, with 4 bases of the junction left unmatched. Germline V CDR1 and CDR2: DFQATT, SNEGSKA (reference sequence). This CDR3 is 14 amino acids long.

This clonotype has just a few counts. The V gene is TRBV27, the J gene TRBJ2-3; 7 bases match TRBD1. Germline V gene data show CDR1 as MNHEY and CDR2 as SMNVEV (reference sequence). The CDR3 length is 11 residues. V lost 6 bases to trimming and J lost 10 bases; unmatched junction nucleotides: 4. The CDR3 here is CASRQGLAQYF. The CDR3 region has the DNA TGTGCCAGCAGACAGGGGCTAGCGCAGTATTTT.

The V call is TRBV18, the J call TRBJ2-5; no clear D. CDR1 and CDR2 from the germline V gene are KGHSH and LQKENI. This CDR3 is built from 14 residues. Trimming stripped 2 bases from V and 1 base from J, with 8 bases between. The CDR3 bases are TGTGCCAGCTCACCAAGCCTCTCCCAAGAGACCCAGTACTTC. This gives the protein CASSPSLSQETQYF.

J is TRBJ2-1 and V is TRBV4-1, with 7 bases that match TRBD1. The CDR3 consists of 15 residues. V shed 3 bases, J shed 6 bases, and the junction held 8 bases outside the gene matches. From germline, CDR1 is MGHRA and CDR2 YSYEKL. DNA of the CDR3: TGCGCCAGCAGCCATCAGGGGGTGTCGGCCAATGAGCAGTTCTTC. Protein: CASSHQGVSANEQFF.

This clonotype showed up just a few times. The CDR3 bases are TGTGCCAGCAGCTCGGCTAGCGGGGAGAGCTCCTACAATGAGCAGTTCTTC. Its translation: CASSSASGESSYNEQFF. The J gene is TRBJ2-1, the V gene TRBV7-6; 9 positions match TRBD2. V lost 4 bases to trimming and J lost 0 bases; unmatched junction nucleotides: 7. The CDR3 is made up of 17 amino acids. Germline CDR1 SGHVS, CDR2 FNYEAQ.

The chain combines TRBV29-1 with TRBJ1-4; 8 nucleotides align to TRBD1. Looked up from germline, CDR1 is SQVTM and CDR2 is ANQGSEA. The J segment lost 6 bases and the V segment lost 7 bases, leaving 7 bases of the junction unmatched. The CDR3 is made up of 13 amino acids. DNA for the CDR3: TGCAGCGCCCGACAGGGGACCTATGAAAAACTGTTTTTT. As protein: CSARQGTYEKLFF.